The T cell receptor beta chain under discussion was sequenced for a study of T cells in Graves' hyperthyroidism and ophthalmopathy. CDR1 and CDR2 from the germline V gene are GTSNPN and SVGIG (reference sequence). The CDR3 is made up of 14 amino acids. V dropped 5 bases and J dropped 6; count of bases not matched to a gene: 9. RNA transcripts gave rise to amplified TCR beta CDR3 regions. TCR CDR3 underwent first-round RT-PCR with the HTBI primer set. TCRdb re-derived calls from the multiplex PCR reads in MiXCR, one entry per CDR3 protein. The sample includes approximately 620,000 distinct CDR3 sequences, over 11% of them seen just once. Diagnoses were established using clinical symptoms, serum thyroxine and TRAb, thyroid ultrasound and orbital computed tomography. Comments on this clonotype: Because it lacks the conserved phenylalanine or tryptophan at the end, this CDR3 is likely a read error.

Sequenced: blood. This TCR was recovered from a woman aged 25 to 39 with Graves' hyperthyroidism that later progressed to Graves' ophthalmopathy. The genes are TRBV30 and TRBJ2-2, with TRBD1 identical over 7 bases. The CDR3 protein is CAWPGTVYAGELFS. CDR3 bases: TGTGCCTGGCCCGGGACAGTATACGCCGGGGAGCTGTTTTCT.